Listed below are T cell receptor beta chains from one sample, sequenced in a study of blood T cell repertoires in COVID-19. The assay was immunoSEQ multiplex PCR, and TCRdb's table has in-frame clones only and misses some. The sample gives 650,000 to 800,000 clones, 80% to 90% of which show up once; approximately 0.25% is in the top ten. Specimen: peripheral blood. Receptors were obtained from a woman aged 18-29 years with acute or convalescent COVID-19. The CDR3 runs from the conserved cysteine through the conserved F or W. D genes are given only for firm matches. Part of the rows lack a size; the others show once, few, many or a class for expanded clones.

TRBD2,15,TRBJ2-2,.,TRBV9,CASSVRLANTGELFF,TGTGCCAGCAGCGTAAGACTAGCCAACACCGGGGAGCTGTTTTTT
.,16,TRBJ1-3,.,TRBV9,CASSARDTGWGNTIYF,TGTGCCAGCAGCGCCCGGGACACGGGTTGGGGAAACACCATATATTTT
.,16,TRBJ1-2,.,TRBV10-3,CAISPAARAANYGYTF,TGTGCCATCAGTCCCGCGGCCAGAGCAGCTAACTATGGCTACACCTTC
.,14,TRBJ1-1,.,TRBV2,CASRYRRENTEAFF,TGTGCCAGCAGGTACCGGCGGGAGAACACTGAAGCTTTCTTT
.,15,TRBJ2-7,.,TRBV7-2,CASSPGRGSSYEQYF,TGTGCCAGCAGCCCAGGACGGGGGAGCTCCTACGAGCAGTACTTC
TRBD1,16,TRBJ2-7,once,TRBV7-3,CASSLRSAGGSYEQYF,TGTGCCAGCAGCTTAAGGTCCGCAGGGGGTTCCTACGAGCAGTACTTC
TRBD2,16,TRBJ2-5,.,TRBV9,CASSNSGTSGVKTQYF,TGTGCCAGCAGTAATTCCGGGACTAGCGGGGTAAAGACCCAGTACTTC
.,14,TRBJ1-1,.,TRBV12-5,CASGLRRGGTEAFF,TGTGCTAGTGGTTTGAGGCGGGGGGGGACTGAAGCTTTCTTT
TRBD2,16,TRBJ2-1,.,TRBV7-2,CASSIKGLAGDNEQFF,TGTGCCAGCAGCATCAAGGGACTAGCGGGAGACAATGAGCAGTTCTTC
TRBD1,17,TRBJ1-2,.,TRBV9,CASSDWDREATGYGYTF,TGTGCCAGCAGCGATTGGGACAGGGAGGCCACGGGCTATGGCTACACCTTC
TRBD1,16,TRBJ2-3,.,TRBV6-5,CASSYSGTGVVDTQYF,TGTGCCAGCAGTTACTCCGGGACAGGGGTCGTCGATACGCAGTATTTT
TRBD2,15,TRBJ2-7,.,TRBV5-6,CASSLSGGQPYEQYF,TGTGCCAGCAGCTTGAGCGGGGGCCAACCCTACGAGCAGTACTTC
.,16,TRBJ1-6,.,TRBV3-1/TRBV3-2,CASSQVSGVKNSPLHF,TGTGCCAGCAGCCAAGTGTCCGGGGTGAAGAATTCACCCCTCCACTTT
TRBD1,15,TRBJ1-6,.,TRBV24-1,CATSDLGQVNSPLHF,TGTGCCACCAGTGACTTGGGACAGGTTAATTCACCCCTCCACTTT
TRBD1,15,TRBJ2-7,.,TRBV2,CASRKPGQGAGEQYF,TGTGCCAGCAGAAAACCGGGACAGGGGGCGGGGGAGCAGTACTTC
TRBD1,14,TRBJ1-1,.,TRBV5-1,CASSSLGQASEAFF,TGCGCCAGCAGCTCCCTGGGACAGGCCAGTGAAGCTTTCTTT
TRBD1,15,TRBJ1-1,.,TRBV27,CASSIGQGMNTEAFF,TGTGCCAGCAGTATCGGACAGGGGATGAACACTGAAGCTTTCTTT
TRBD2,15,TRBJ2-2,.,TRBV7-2,CASSSEAGGTGELFF,TGTGCCAGCAGTTCGGAGGCGGGGGGCACCGGGGAGCTGTTTTTT
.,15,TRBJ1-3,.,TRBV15,CATNPHQVPGNTIYF,TGTGCCACCAACCCACACCAGGTCCCTGGAAACACCATATATTTT
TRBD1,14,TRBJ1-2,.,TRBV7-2,CASSLDRGLLGYTF,TGTGCCAGCAGCTTAGACAGGGGGCTGCTTGGCTACACCTTC
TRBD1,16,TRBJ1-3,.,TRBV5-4,CASSSATGGLGNTIYF,TGTGCCAGCAGCTCCGCGACAGGGGGGCTTGGAAACACCATATATTTT
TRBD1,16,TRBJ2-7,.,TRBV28,CASRELQGALSYEQYF,TGTGCCAGCAGGGAACTACAGGGGGCCCTCTCCTACGAGCAGTACTTC
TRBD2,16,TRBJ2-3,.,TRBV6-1,CASSESPSGGGDTQYF,TGTGCCAGCAGTGAAAGTCCTAGCGGGGGGGGAGATACGCAGTATTTT
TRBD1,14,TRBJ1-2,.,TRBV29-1,CSVERGQADYGYTF,TGCAGCGTTGAAAGGGGGCAGGCAGACTATGGCTACACCTTC
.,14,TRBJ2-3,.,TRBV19,CASKEGTSTDTQYF,TGTGCCAGTAAGGAGGGAACCAGCACAGATACGCAGTATTTT